Only a few counts were recorded for the clone carrying this TCR beta chain. The CDR3 is 14 amino acids. Deletions cut 1 base from V and 2 bases from J, with 10 bases between. CDR1 and CDR2 (germline): DFQATT, SNEGSKA (reference sequence). This sample was included in a study of CD8 T cells in Susac syndrome. RNA amounts of about 0.5 to 1 ug underwent reverse transcription with random hexamers. TCRdb passed the immunoSEQ multiplex PCR reads through MiXCR, listing each CDR3 protein once. The table lists 150,000 to 200,000 distinct CDR3 sequences, around 93% of them singletons. Sequencing used CD4+ T cells from PBMCs. This sequence was found in a human donor in good health. The V and J genes are TRBV20-1 and TRBJ2-3; weak D call: TRBD2 (6 bases). The CDR3 bases are TGCAGTGCTAGAGTTGGAGGGTCCACAGATACGCAGTATTTT. It translates to CSARVGGSTDTQYF.